This T cell receptor beta chain was identified in a study of T cell changes during pregnancy in multiple sclerosis. The CDR3 contains 13 residues. CDR1 SGHTA and CDR2 FQGNSA come from the germline V gene. V shed 6 bases, J shed 6 bases, and the junction held 7 bases outside the gene matches. Generated by immunoSEQ multiplex PCR, the TCRdb table keeps only in-frame clones and is missing some. The sample contains 40,000 to 65,000 clones, 85% to 95% of which appear only once. The specimen was CD4+ T cells from peripheral blood mononuclear cells, collected in the third trimester of pregnancy. The chain couples TRBV7-2 to TRBJ1-2; 7 bases are shared with TRBD1. The sequence was obtained from a female donor with multiple sclerosis, enrolled in a pregnancy study. The CDR3 sequence is CASSPDRVHGYTF. CDR3 DNA sequence: TGTGCCAGCAGTCCCGACAGGGTCCATGGCTACACCTTC.